The clone carrying this TCR beta chain came up once. The antigen is undetermined. This specimen belongs to a study of T cell responses to AZD1222 COVID-19 vaccine. Points from the study as a whole: Repertoire sampling was restricted to post-peak T cell response timepoints. Unmutated regions of variants are reportedly targeted by nearly half of spike-specific TCRs. Only six AZD1222 recipients tested seropositive at baseline.

Clones were sequenced by immunoSEQ multiplex PCR, and TCRdb holds only the in-frame ones, with some missing. Of about 120,000 clones in the sample, about nine tenths are singletons; the top ten hold around 4.4%. The input for sequencing was peripheral blood, taken 28 days after the second dose of the MenACWY control vaccine. This TCR was recovered from an adult who received the MenACWY meningococcal vaccine as a control.

CDR3 DNA: TGTGCCACCAGTGACCCCCAGTTGGGGTCGCAGGGCGGGATCTTTAGCACAGATACGCAGTATTTT. It codes for CATSDPQLGSQGGIFSTDTQYF. The chain uses TRBV24-1 and TRBJ2-3; TRBD2 is a possible D gene (6 bases). The CDR3 is made up of 22 amino acids. V was clipped by 4 bases and J by 0 bases, with 31 bases between them. Germline V lookup: CDR1 KGHDR, CDR2 SFDVKD.